Presented here are 11 T cell receptor beta chains from one specimen sequenced in a study of blood T cell repertoires in COVID-19 (dated by TCRdb to the early 2020s). Libraries were built with the immunoSEQ multiplex PCR assay. The clones in this table, taken by TCRdb from immuneACCESS, are in-frame only. Not every clone is retained; where verified, under half of the shortfall comes from an unresolved V gene, and the cause of the rest is unknown. Here the sample has 100,000 to 140,000 clones; 84% occur a single time. The leading ten clones occupy around 4.4% of the sample. Source material: peripheral blood. These TCRs come from a human donor in a cohort sampled during active COVID-19.

This clone was seen only a few times. The genes are TRBV5-1 and TRBJ1-1; 9 bases are a match to TRBD1. V trimming: 4 bases; J trimming: 0 bases; junction bases outside the gene matches: 10. There are 17 residues in the CDR3. The germline CDR1 and CDR2 sequences are SGHRS and YFSETQ. CDR3 DNA sequence: TGCGCCAGCAGCGAACCAAACAGGGGGCTAGTGAACACTGAAGCTTTCTTT. Its protein is CASSEPNRGLVNTEAFF.

The rearrangement joins TRBV28 to TRBJ2-3, with D tentatively TRBD1 (5 bases). CDR1 and CDR2 from the germline V gene are MDHEN and SYDVKM. Trimming shortened V by 8 bases and J by 2 bases, and 20 bases separated the two germline ends. The CDR3 loop spans 16 amino acids. The chain's CDR3 is CASALGRQSLTDTQYF. The CDR3 bases are TGTGCCAGCGCTCTCGGTAGACAGTCCCTCACAGATACGCAGTATTTT.

The rearrangement uses TRBV7-9 and TRBJ2-1; 7 bases fit TRBD2. Germline lookup yields CDR1 SEHNR and CDR2 FQNEAQ (reference sequence). This CDR3 is 19 amino acids long. With V trimmed by 2 bases and J by 0 bases, 13 bases remained unmatched. CDR3 nucleotides: TGTGCCAGCAGCTTATTGCCCCCCAGAAGCGGGGACTCCTACAATGAGCAGTTCTTC. The encoded protein is CASSLLPPRSGDSYNEQFF.

The rearrangement links TRBV7-9 to TRBJ2-7, with TRBD1 matching 10 bases. CDR3 length equals 15 residues. V lost 1 base and J lost 5; bases outside the gene matches: 5. The germline V gene has CDR1 SEHNR and CDR2 FQNEAQ (reference sequence). In nucleotides, the CDR3 is TGTGCCAGCAGCTTAGGGGGACAGGGGTCCCACGAGCAGTACGTC. The encoded protein is CASSLGGQGSHEQYV.

This chain joins TRBV24-1 and TRBJ1-4; TRBD1 agrees at 7 bases. V trimming: 4 bases; J trimming: 9 bases; junction bases outside the gene matches: 7. The CDR3 spans 14 residues. Per germline, CDR1 KGHDR and CDR2 SFDVKD. CDR3 nucleotide sequence: TGTGCCACCAGTGACCCCGGACAGGAGCAAAAACTGTTTTTT. It translates to CATSDPGQEQKLFF.

This chain connects TRBV7-9 to TRBJ2-1; 7 bases match TRBD2. The V and J ends lost 5 bases and 9 bases, in that order; junction bases with no gene match: 7. This CDR3 contains 13 residues. Germline V gene sequence: CDR1 SEHNR, CDR2 FQNEAQ (reference sequence). In nucleotides, the CDR3 is TGTGCCAGCAGCCAACTTGGCGGGAGTGAGCAGTTCTTC. It yields the protein CASSQLGGSEQFF.

This clone occurred a few times. Other nucleotide sequences in the sample specify the same CDR3. The chain carries TRBV24-1 and TRBJ2-1, with TRBD1 matching 9 bases. The germline V gene has CDR1 KGHDR and CDR2 SFDVKD. This CDR3 has 16 amino acids. With 3 bases clipped from V and 1 base from J, the junction kept 3 bases outside the gene matches. The CDR3: CATSDPGQGSYNEQFF. In nucleotides, the CDR3 is TGTGCCACCAGTGATCCGGGACAGGGTTCCTACAATGAGCAGTTCTTC.

V gene TRBV5-4 combines with J gene TRBJ2-2; TRBD1 might be the D (6 bases). CDR1 is SGHNT and CDR2 is YYREEE in the germline V gene (reference sequence). The CDR3 consists of 15 residues. V dropped 0 bases and J dropped 4 bases, with 10 bases sitting between them. The CDR3 DNA reads TGTGCCAGCAGCTTGGTGGGGGCGGGCACCGGGGAGCTGTTTTTT. Its protein product is CASSLVGAGTGELFF. Full variable domain (rest looked up from reference TRBV5-4 and TRBJ2-2): ETGVTQSPTHLIKTRGQQVTLRCSSQSGHNTVSWYQQALGQGPQFIFQYYREEENGRGNFPPRFSGLQFPNYSSELNVNALELDDSALYLCASSLVGAGTGELFFGEGSRLTVL.

The chain is built from TRBV19 and TRBJ2-6, with TRBD1 matching 10 bases. The V gene's germline CDR1 is LNHDA and CDR2 SQIVND (reference sequence). The CDR3 loop spans 16 amino acids. After removal of 7 bases from V and 1 base from J, the junction contained 4 bases not matched to a gene. The CDR3 DNA reads TGTGCCAGTAACCGGGACAGGGGATCTGGGGCCAACGTCCTGACTTTC. Protein sequence: CASNRDRGSGANVLTF.

This clone came up once. The V call is TRBV7-2, the J call TRBJ2-5; 12 nucleotides align to TRBD2. V dropped 3 bases and J dropped 5; count of bases not matched to a gene: 10. The CDR3 sequence is 17 residues long. Germline CDR1 is SGHTA and CDR2 is FQGNSA. The CDR3 DNA sequence: TGTGCCAGCAGCTTGCCCTGGCGGACTAGCGGGGTCGAGACCCAGTACTTC. Protein sequence: CASSLPWRTSGVETQYF.

The chain employs TRBV9 and TRBJ2-3; D call uncertain. Trimming stripped 0 bases from V and 6 bases from J, with 17 bases between. Germline V gene sequence: CDR1 SGDLS, CDR2 YYNGEE. The CDR3 totals 16 residues. As DNA, the CDR3 is TGTGCCAGCAGCGTAGCCCAACAAATCCCCCCGGATACGCAGTATTTT. It yields the protein CASSVAQQIPPDTQYF. The full variable domain, its missing parts supplied by reference TRBV9 and TRBJ2-3, is DSGVTQTPKHLITATGQRVTLRCSPRSGDLSVYWYQQSLDQGLQFLIQYYNGEERAKGNILERFSAQQFPDLHSELNLSSLELGDSALYFCASSVAQQIPPDTQYFGPGTRLTVL.